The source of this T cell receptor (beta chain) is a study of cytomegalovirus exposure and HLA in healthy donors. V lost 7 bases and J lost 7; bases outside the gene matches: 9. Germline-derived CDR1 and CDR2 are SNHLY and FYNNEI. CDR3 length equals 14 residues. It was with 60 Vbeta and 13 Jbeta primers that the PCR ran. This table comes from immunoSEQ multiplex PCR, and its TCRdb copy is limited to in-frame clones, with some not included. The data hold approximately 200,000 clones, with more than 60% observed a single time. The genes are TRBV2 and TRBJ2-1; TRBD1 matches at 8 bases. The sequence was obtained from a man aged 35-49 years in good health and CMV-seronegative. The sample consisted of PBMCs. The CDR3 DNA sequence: TGTGCCAGCACCGCGGACAGGGTCGGGAATGAGCAGTTCTTC. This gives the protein CASTADRVGNEQFF. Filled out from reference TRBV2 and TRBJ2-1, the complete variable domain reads EPEVTQTPSHQVTQMGQEVILRCVPISNHLYFYWYRQILGQKVEFLVSFYNNEISEKSEIFDDQFSVERPDGSNFTLKIRSTKLEDSAMYFCASTADRVGNEQFFGPGTRLTVL.